A single sample gave rise to the 23 T cell receptor beta chains below, sequenced in a study of cytomegalovirus exposure and HLA in healthy donors (dated by TCRdb to about 2017). The library was generated by the immunoSEQ multiplex PCR assay. The multiplex PCR relied on a mix of 60 forward primers for TCR Vbeta segments and 13 reverse primers for TCR Jbeta segments. What TCRdb holds here is the immuneACCESS table cut down to in-frame rearrangements. Part of the clones is not present; checked against another copy, under half of the missing clones reflect an unresolved V gene, and the others are unexplained. The table for this sample lists roughly 150,000 clones; 65% to 85% of them were counted only once. The ten largest account for around 3.2% of the sample. Input material: PBMCs. The source of these receptors is a male donor in good health and CMV-seronegative.

The chain carries TRBV6-5 and TRBJ2-1, with TRBD2 as a possible D gene (6 bases). Trimming stripped 3 bases from V and 0 bases from J, with 12 bases between. CDR1 and CDR2 (germline): MNHEY, SVGAGI. The CDR3 runs 16 residues. The CDR3 sequence: CASSYLAASSYNEQFF. Written as DNA, the CDR3 is TGTGCCAGCAGTTATTTAGCGGCGAGCTCCTACAATGAGCAGTTCTTC.

The CDR3 sequence is CASSVDGAGDNNEQFF. CDR3 nucleotide sequence: TGTGCCAGCAGCGTAGACGGAGCGGGGGACAACAATGAGCAGTTCTTC. This chain connects TRBV9 to TRBJ2-1, with 8 bases fitting TRBD2. The CDR3 sequence is 16 residues long. With V trimmed by 0 bases and J by 5 bases, 7 bases remained unmatched. Germline values: CDR1 SGDLS, CDR2 YYNGEE. The whole variable domain, remainder taken from reference TRBV9 and TRBJ2-1, is DSGVTQTPKHLITATGQRVTLRCSPRSGDLSVYWYQQSLDQGLQFLIQYYNGEERAKGNILERFSAQQFPDLHSELNLSSLELGDSALYFCASSVDGAGDNNEQFFGPGTRLTVL.

The rearrangement links TRBV27 to TRBJ2-6, with 8 bases lining up with TRBD1. Per germline, CDR1 MNHEY and CDR2 SMNVEV (reference sequence). Trimming removed 8 bases from V and 0 bases from J; junction bases left unmatched: 9. This CDR3 is 17 amino acids long. For the CDR3, the DNA is TGTGCCAGCGCGGACAGGGCCGACCTCTCTGGGGCCAACGTCCTGACTTTC. It encodes CASADRADLSGANVLTF.

This chain connects TRBV11-2 to TRBJ1-5, with a possible D match to TRBD1 (6 bases). The CDR3 is made up of 15 amino acids. Trimming pared 2 bases from V and 2 bases from J, leaving 10 bases between. CDR1 SGHAT and CDR2 FQNNGV come from the germline V gene. CDR3 nucleotides: TGTGCCAGCAGCTTAAGCGGGGGGCGCAATCAGCCCCAGCATTTT. This codes for CASSLSGGRNQPQHF. The whole variable domain, remainder taken from reference TRBV11-2 and TRBJ1-5, is EAGVAQSPRYKIIEKRQSVAFWCNPISGHATLYWYQQILGQGPKLLIQFQNNGVVDDSQLPKDRFSAERLKGVDSTLKIQPAKLEDSAVYLCASSLSGGRNQPQHFGDGTRLSIL.

This chain connects TRBV19 to TRBJ2-3; tentatively, D is TRBD2 (6 bases). The CDR3 totals 15 residues. Germline V lookup: CDR1 LNHDA, CDR2 SQIVND (reference sequence). V was shortened by 8 bases and J by 2 bases, with 17 bases between the two germline ends. The CDR3 DNA is TGTGCCAGTCGGCAAAGGAGGCGGGACACAGATACGCAGTATTTT. This translates into CASRQRRRDTDTQYF.

The chain employs TRBV21-1 and TRBJ1-1; the listed D gene, TRBD1, was not tested against the DNA. TRBV21-1 is classified as a pseudogene. The CDR3 covers 18 residues. The CDR3 DNA reads TGTGCCAGCAGCTCCCGTTGGGAGGACAGGAACCGTAACACTGAAGCTTTCTTT. Protein: CASSSRWEDRNRNTEAFF.

The V gene is TRBV27, the J gene TRBJ1-5, with D possibly TRBD1 on 5 matching bases. Germline loops: CDR1 MNHEY, CDR2 SMNVEV (reference sequence). The CDR3 length is 16 residues. The V end lost 5 bases, the J end lost 0 bases, and 14 bases lay between the germline ends. The CDR3 reads CASSGTGPISNQPQHF. CDR3 DNA: TGTGCCAGCAGTGGGACTGGCCCGATTAGCAATCAGCCCCAGCATTTT.

V and J are TRBV6-6 and TRBJ1-3, with a tentative D call TRBD1 (5 bases). Germline V gives CDR1 MNHNY, CDR2 SVGAGI (reference sequence). The CDR3 length is 16 residues. The ends were cut back, 2 bases at V and 0 bases at J, with 11 bases in the middle. The CDR3 bases are TGTGCCAGCAGTTACCGACAGCAGCTCTCTGGAAACACCATATATTTT. This gives the protein CASSYRQQLSGNTIYF.

This rearrangement joins TRBV30 to TRBJ1-2, with D possibly being TRBD1 (6 bases). The CDR3 sequence is 15 residues long. The germline CDR1 and CDR2 sequences are GTSNPN and SVGIG (reference sequence). V lost 4 bases, J lost 2 bases, and 17 bases lay in between. This CDR3 reads CAWTSEQGANYGYTF. The CDR3 coding sequence is TGTGCCTGGACATCAGAACAGGGCGCAAACTATGGCTACACCTTC.

V usage is TRBV7-3 and J usage is TRBJ1-1; 8 bases align to TRBD1. This CDR3 has 15 amino acids. Germline V CDR1 and CDR2: SGHTA, FQGTGA. The V gene end was trimmed by 0 bases and the J gene end by 2 bases; junction bases not matched to a gene: 2. The CDR3 DNA reads as TGTGCCAGCAGCTTAACGGGGACAGGAAACACTGAAGCTTTCTTT. Translation: CASSLTGTGNTEAFF. The full variable domain, completed using reference TRBV7-3 and TRBJ1-1, is GAGVSQTPSNKVTEKGKYVELRCDPISGHTALYWYRQSLGQGPEFLIYFQGTGAADDSGLPNDRFFAVRPEGSVSTLKIQRTERGDSAVYLCASSLTGTGNTEAFFGQGTRLTVV.

The table lists this clone with a few counts. CDR3: CASSYGAGYYEQYF. CDR3 DNA: TGTGCCAGCAGTTATGGGGCAGGATACTACGAGCAGTACTTC. This sequence joins TRBV6-5 and TRBJ2-7; tentatively, D is TRBD1 (5 bases). Germline-derived CDR1 and CDR2 are MNHEY and SVGAGI. Trimming removed 3 bases at V and 3 bases at J, with 12 bases between. The CDR3 length is 14 residues.

This clone has just a few counts. The chain is built from TRBV27 and TRBJ1-1; 8 bases agree with TRBD1. V trimming: 6 bases; J trimming: 1 base; junction bases outside the gene matches: 7. Per the germline V gene, CDR1 is MNHEY and CDR2 is SMNVEV (reference sequence). The CDR3 length is 15 residues. The CDR3: CASRSGTGPNTEAFF. The CDR3 DNA reads as TGTGCCAGCAGGTCCGGGACAGGCCCGAACACTGAAGCTTTCTTT.

The V and J genes are TRBV19 and TRBJ2-3, with 8 positions matching TRBD1. This CDR3 has 14 residues. Per the germline V gene, CDR1 is LNHDA and CDR2 is SQIVND (reference sequence). Trimming removed 7 bases from V and 3 bases from J; junction bases left unmatched: 6. The CDR3 protein is CASTSDRGTDTQYF. Written as DNA, the CDR3 is TGTGCCAGTACCTCCGACAGGGGAACAGATACGCAGTATTTT.

In regard to this clone: Other DNA sequences in the same sample also yield this CDR3. The V and J genes are TRBV27 and TRBJ1-1; D gene ambiguous. V was pared by 2 bases and J by 2 bases, with 6 bases between. The CDR3 sequence is 13 residues long. Germline CDR1 and CDR2: MNHEY and SMNVEV (reference sequence). The CDR3 DNA sequence: TGTGCCAGCAGTTTAGGGCAAAACACTGAAGCTTTCTTT. Amino acids: CASSLGQNTEAFF.

The chain joins TRBV6-1 to TRBJ1-1; 7 bases agree with TRBD1. This CDR3 contains 12 residues. Germline loops: CDR1 MNHNS, CDR2 SASEGT. V trimming: 10 bases; J trimming: 1 base; junction bases outside the gene matches: 3. The CDR3 protein is CATRQGNTEAFF. CDR3 bases: TGTGCCACACGACAGGGGAACACTGAAGCTTTCTTT.

CDR3: CASSLRDSSQASRGTDTQYF. DNA for the CDR3: TGTGCCAGCAGTTTAAGGGACAGTAGTCAGGCTTCACGTGGCACAGATACGCAGTATTTT. This chain joins TRBV27 and TRBJ2-3; 7 bases fit TRBD1. CDR3 length: 20 residues. J lost 1 base, V lost 2 bases, and 18 bases had no gene match. Germline V gives CDR1 MNHEY, CDR2 SMNVEV (reference sequence).

This clone was seen a few times. V is TRBV6-5 and J is TRBJ1-2, with 9 bases aligning to TRBD1. CDR3 length: 15 amino acids. Germline values: CDR1 MNHEY, CDR2 SVGAGI. J lost 7 bases, V lost 0 bases, and 6 bases had no gene match. This chain's CDR3 is CASSYSRQGDGGYTF. The CDR3 region has the DNA TGTGCCAGCAGTTACTCGCGACAGGGGGATGGTGGCTACACCTTC.

The rearrangement links TRBV4-1 to TRBJ1-1, with D uncertain. Trimming stripped 1 base from V and 2 bases from J, with 11 bases between. The CDR3 is 15 amino acids. Germline CDR1 MGHRA, CDR2 YSYEKL. CDR3 amino acids: CASSQVLGGNTEAFF. The CDR3 nucleotides read TGCGCCAGCAGCCAAGTCTTAGGAGGAAACACTGAAGCTTTCTTT.

This rearrangement joins TRBV19 to TRBJ1-1; TRBD1 aligns across 11 bases. Per germline, CDR1 LNHDA and CDR2 SQIVND (reference sequence). The trim removed 5 bases at V and 0 bases at J, leaving 11 bases unmatched. The CDR3 runs to 18 residues. Here the CDR3 reads CASSFWTGGLIMNTEAFF. The CDR3 region has the DNA TGTGCCAGTAGTTTCTGGACAGGGGGCCTTATAATGAACACTGAAGCTTTCTTT. Drawing the rest from reference TRBV19 and TRBJ1-1, the complete variable domain is DGGITQSPKYLFRKEGQNVTLSCEQNLNHDAMYWYRQDPGQGLRLIYYSQIVNDFQKGDIAEGYSVSREKKESFPLTVTSAQKNPTAFYLCASSFWTGGLIMNTEAFFGQGTRLTVV.

This chain joins TRBV7-6 and TRBJ2-1; tentative D call: TRBD2 (7 bases). V dropped 2 bases and J dropped 6 bases, with 20 bases sitting between them. Germline V CDR1 and CDR2: SGHVS, FNYEAQ. The CDR3 loop spans 17 amino acids. Written as DNA, the CDR3 is TGTGCCAGCAGCTTATATAGGGGGGGGGCCCCGCCCAATGAGCAGTTCTTC. This codes for CASSLYRGGAPPNEQFF.

This clone was picked up one time. V usage is TRBV28 and J usage is TRBJ2-7; D may be TRBD2 (5 bases). V was clipped by 2 bases and J by 0 bases, with 5 bases between them. CDR3 length: 13 residues. From germline, CDR1 is MDHEN and CDR2 SYDVKM. CDR3 loop: CASSLTSSYEQYF. Here the CDR3 DNA reads TGTGCCAGCAGTTTAACTAGCTCCTACGAGCAGTACTTC. Combining the CDR3 with reference TRBV28 and TRBJ2-7 gives the whole variable domain DVKVTQSSRYLVKRTGEKVFLECVQDMDHENMFWYRQDPGLGLRLIYFSYDVKMKEKGDIPEGYSVSREKKERFSLILESASTNQTSMYLCASSLTSSYEQYFGPGTRLTVT.

The chain couples TRBV27 to TRBJ2-1, with a possible D match to TRBD1 (6 bases). The CDR3 has 13 amino acids. The V end lost 5 bases, the J end lost 10 bases, and 15 bases lay between the germline ends. Germline CDR1 is MNHEY and CDR2 is SMNVEV (reference sequence). CDR3 sequence (DNA): TGTGCCAGCAGTGTCCACAGGGCCCCAGAGCAGTTCTTC. Protein sequence: CASSVHRAPEQFF.

V usage is TRBV19 and J usage is TRBJ1-1, with D possibly being TRBD1 (5 bases). Germline-derived CDR1 and CDR2 are LNHDA and SQIVND (reference sequence). This CDR3 is built from 13 residues. The V gene lost 4 bases and the J gene lost 0 bases, with 6 bases spanning the gap. CDR3 residues: CASSRGVNTEAFF. CDR3 coding DNA: TGTGCCAGTAGTAGGGGGGTGAACACTGAAGCTTTCTTT.